The 30 T cell receptor beta chains listed next were all sequenced from one sample in a study of blood T cells in healthy people across ages. It was with a sample-barcoded 5' primer and a J-beta primer mix that a second PCR of roughly 6 to 12 cycles was run. Each CDR3 protein gets one entry after TCRdb re-called the 5' RACE reads with MiXCR. The sample carries roughly 860,000 distinct CDR3 sequences, 60% to 80% recorded once. Material: blood. Receptor source: a man aged 25 to 40 in good health.

The chain has TRBV20-1 and TRBJ2-4; 7 positions match TRBD2. TRBJ2-5 explains the end of the DNA better; the J call may be wrong. The CDR3 runs to 14 residues. CDR1 is DFQATT and CDR2 is SNEGSKA in the germline V gene (reference sequence). The CDR3 reads CSARASGNQETQYF. CDR3 DNA: TGCAGTGCTAGGGCTAGCGGTAACCAAGAGACCCAGTACTTC.

J is TRBJ1-2 and V is TRBV15; tentative D call: TRBD1 (6 bases). CDR3 size: 14 residues. CDR1 is LNHNV and CDR2 is YYDKDF in the germline V gene (reference sequence). V lost 5 bases, J lost 2 bases, and 12 bases lay in between. The CDR3 loop is CATSPTGGNYGYTF. In nucleotides, the CDR3 is TGTGCCACCAGCCCTACGGGGGGCAACTATGGCTACACCTTC.

The rearrangement uses TRBV12-3 or TRBV12-4 and TRBJ2-1; 8 bases are a match to TRBD1. J was trimmed by 5 bases and V by 5 bases; bases with no gene match: 11. The CDR3 length is 16 residues. The CDR3 sequence: CASSQDRRGQDNEQFF. For the CDR3, the DNA is TGTGCCAGCAGTCAGGACCGCAGGGGGCAGGACAATGAGCAGTTCTTC.

This clonotype was counted between two and nine times. V gene TRBV20-1 combines with J gene TRBJ1-4; D is uncertain. CDR1 DFQATT and CDR2 SNEGSKA come from the germline V gene (reference sequence). With 0 bases removed from V and 5 bases from J, the gap between germline ends came to 13 bases. The CDR3 is 15 amino acids. CDR3 sequence reads: CSARDRAGRNEKLFF. The CDR3 bases are TGCAGTGCTAGAGATCGGGCAGGTCGAAATGAAAAACTGTTTTTT.

This clonotype was found a few times. The chain couples TRBV7-2 to TRBJ1-2; no reliable D call. The CDR3 runs 14 residues. The V gene's germline CDR1 is SGHTA and CDR2 FQGNSA. V lost 2 bases and J lost 0, with 7 bases in between. The chain's CDR3 is CASSLSYTNYGYTF. The CDR3 nucleotides read TGTGCCAGCAGCTTAAGCTATACTAACTATGGCTACACCTTC.

This chain connects TRBV7-8 to TRBJ2-1, with D maybe TRBD2 (5 bases). Trimming stripped 1 base from V and 9 bases from J, with 13 bases between. The CDR3 spans 14 residues. Germline CDR1 SGHVS, CDR2 FQNEAQ. CDR3 in DNA: TGTGCCAGCAGCTTAGTCGGCGGACTTCGTGAGCAGTTCTTC. Its protein is CASSLVGGLREQFF.

The genes are TRBV28 and TRBJ2-3; 16 bases are shared with TRBD2. CDR3 size: 17 residues. CDR1 MDHEN and CDR2 SYDVKM come from the germline V gene. V was clipped by 6 bases and J by 3 bases; unmatched bases: 6. The CDR3 protein is CASRSSGLAGGTDTQYF. CDR3 DNA sequence: TGTGCCAGCAGAAGCTCGGGACTAGCGGGGGGGACAGATACGCAGTATTTT.

The V call is TRBV7-2, the J call TRBJ2-3; 16 bases fit TRBD2. Germline CDR1 and CDR2: SGHTA and FQGNSA. This CDR3 region has 17 residues. The ends lost 3 bases at V and 7 bases at J; junction bases unmatched: 7. The CDR3 sequence: CASSLAGTSGGAYTQYF. CDR3 bases: TGTGCCAGCAGCTTGGCTGGGACTAGCGGGGGGGCTTATACGCAGTATTTT.

In DNA, the CDR3 is TGTGCCAGCAGTTTACCGCGACTAGTGACGTTCTTC. Its translation: CASSLPRLVTFF. The chain is built from TRBV28 and TRBJ2-1; a possible D gene is TRBD2 (6 bases). The CDR3 is 12 amino acids. Looked up from germline, CDR1 is MDHEN and CDR2 is SYDVKM. The V end lost 2 bases, the J end lost 15 bases, and 14 bases lay between the germline ends.

In this sample, this clonotype turned up once. The V and J genes are TRBV6-6 and TRBJ1-2, with 9 bases aligning to TRBD1. CDR1 and CDR2 (germline): MNHNY, SVGAGI (reference sequence). The CDR3 runs 14 residues. V was clipped by 5 bases and J by 3 bases; unmatched bases: 4. The CDR3 loop is CASSRDRDDYGYTF. In DNA form, the CDR3 reads TGTGCCAGCAGTCGGGACAGGGATGACTATGGCTACACCTTC.

This clonotype was found a few times. This rearrangement joins TRBV4-3 to TRBJ2-7; D call uncertain. The CDR3 sequence is 15 residues long. The V end lost 0 bases, the J end lost 2 bases, and 11 bases lay between the germline ends. Germline V gene lookup returns CDR1 LGHNA and CDR2 YSLEER. For the CDR3, the DNA is TGCGCCAGCAGCCAAGATTCCGGCTTGACCTACGAGCAGTACTTC. Protein product: CASSQDSGLTYEQYF.

V usage is TRBV6-6 and J usage is TRBJ2-3; maybe TRBD2 (7 bases). The CDR3 consists of 14 residues. Germline loops: CDR1 MNHNY, CDR2 SVGAGI (reference sequence). V was shortened by 5 bases and J by 4 bases, with 13 bases between the two germline ends. The CDR3 nucleotides read TGTGCCAGCAGTGATCGGGGGGCTGCAGATACGCAGTATTTT. Protein product: CASSDRGAADTQYF.

The table lists this clonotype with a count of one. The chain carries TRBV28 and TRBJ2-1; no firm D call. Germline V lookup: CDR1 MDHEN, CDR2 SYDVKM. This CDR3 has 14 residues. Trimming cost V 10 bases and J 0 bases, with 13 bases left between them. The chain's CDR3 is CATRRQFSYNEQFF. DNA of the CDR3: TGTGCCACCAGGCGTCAGTTCTCCTACAATGAGCAGTTCTTC.

A few counts support this clonotype. The rearrangement links TRBV5-6 to TRBJ2-7, with D possibly being TRBD1 (6 bases). There are 14 residues in the CDR3. V was pared by 2 bases and J by 3 bases, with 12 bases between. The germline CDR1 and CDR2 sequences are SGHDT and YYEEEE. The CDR3 region is CASSFYGRGYEQYF. DNA of the CDR3: TGTGCCAGCAGCTTTTACGGCAGGGGCTACGAGCAGTACTTC.

In this sample, this clonotype turned up once. The CDR3 nucleotides read TGCGCCAGCAGCTTGGACGGCGACTACTACGAGCAGTACTTC. Its translation: CASSLDGDYYEQYF. The chain carries TRBV5-1 and TRBJ2-7; perhaps TRBD2 as D (5 bases). Trimming took 0 bases from V and 3 from J, leaving 10 bases between them. The germline V gene has CDR1 SGHRS and CDR2 YFSETQ. The CDR3 has 14 residues.

This chain joins TRBV4-2 and TRBJ2-2; D is unresolved. Trimming pared 0 bases from V and 7 bases from J, leaving 9 bases between. Germline CDR1 LGHNA, CDR2 YNFKEQ. The CDR3 contains 14 residues. CDR3 loop: CASSQESGRGELFF. CDR3 DNA sequence: TGTGCCAGCAGCCAAGAGAGTGGACGCGGGGAGCTGTTTTTT.

CDR3 in amino acids: CASSRDGRISPLHF. CDR3 bases: TGTGCCAGCAGTCGGGACGGGAGGATTTCACCCCTCCACTTT. The J gene is TRBJ1-6, the V gene TRBV28; a weak D match, TRBD1 (5 bases). Trimming stripped 5 bases from V and 9 bases from J, with 14 bases between. The CDR3 sequence is 14 residues long. Germline CDR1 and CDR2: MDHEN and SYDVKM.

The chain is built from TRBV10-3 and TRBJ2-3; the D gene is possibly TRBD1 (6 bases). CDR3 length: 13 amino acids. The germline CDR1 and CDR2 sequences are ENHRY and SYGVKD. With 6 bases removed from V and 0 bases from J, the gap between germline ends came to 7 bases. CDR3: CAISRGSTDTQYF. The CDR3 DNA is TGTGCCATCAGCAGGGGCAGCACAGATACGCAGTATTTT.

This clonotype was recorded a few times. The chain is built from TRBV4-3 and TRBJ2-1, with TRBD2 matching 12 bases. Germline-derived CDR1 and CDR2 are LGHNA and YSLEER. CDR3 length: 17 amino acids. V shed 2 bases, J shed 8 bases, and the junction held 10 bases outside the gene matches. The CDR3 coding sequence is TGCGCCAGCAGCCAAAGGTCCTCTAGCGGGGGGGCCGATGAGCAGTTCTTC. This encodes CASSQRSSSGGADEQFF.

The chain has TRBV6-2 or TRBV6-3 and TRBJ2-3; TRBD2 agrees at 9 bases. Germline V gene data show CDR1 as MNHEY and CDR2 as SVGEGT. CDR3 length: 16 residues. With 2 bases clipped from V and 1 base from J, the junction kept 4 bases outside the gene matches. CDR3 bases: TGTGCCAGCAGTTACGGGACTAGCCGCGGCACAGATACGCAGTATTTT. It yields the protein CASSYGTSRGTDTQYF.

V usage is TRBV7-9 and J usage is TRBJ2-4, with 7 bases that match TRBD2. CDR3 length equals 19 residues. J was trimmed by 0 bases and V by 2 bases; bases with no gene match: 13. In germline, CDR1 is SEHNR, CDR2 FQNEAQ (reference sequence). This CDR3 is CASSLWRGGVPLAKNIQYF. The CDR3 DNA is TGTGCCAGCAGCTTATGGCGCGGGGGAGTACCCCTAGCCAAAAACATTCAGTACTTC.

This chain connects TRBV6-5 to TRBJ1-2, with a tentative D call TRBD1 (6 bases). CDR3 size: 16 residues. V lost 2 bases and J 5 bases, leaving 18 bases between the germline ends. Germline V CDR1 and CDR2: MNHEY, SVGAGI. The CDR3 here is CASSYQRAQGIYGYTF. CDR3 coding DNA: TGTGCCAGCAGTTACCAAAGGGCTCAGGGGATTTATGGCTACACCTTC.

The rearrangement joins TRBV6-5 to TRBJ2-1; maybe TRBD1 (7 bases). This CDR3 is 14 amino acids long. V lost 2 bases and J 7 bases, leaving 12 bases between the germline ends. Germline CDR1 is MNHEY and CDR2 is SVGAGI. Written as DNA, the CDR3 is TGTGCCAGCAGTTACCAGGGGGGTAGGAATGAGCAGTTCTTC. Translation: CASSYQGGRNEQFF.

In nucleotides, the CDR3 is TGTGCCAGCAGCCGCCGGGACACAATCTCCTACGAGCAGTACTTC. Its protein product is CASSRRDTISYEQYF. This chain links TRBV9 with TRBJ2-7, with D possibly matching TRBD1 (6 bases). This CDR3 is built from 15 residues. The V gene's germline CDR1 is SGDLS and CDR2 YYNGEE. Trimming removed 4 bases from V and 0 bases from J, with 14 bases in between.

This chain connects TRBV4-3 to TRBJ1-2; D is uncertain. V lost 0 bases and J 1 base, leaving 12 bases between the germline ends. The CDR3 has 16 residues. Germline V CDR1 and CDR2: LGHNA, YSLEER. The CDR3 is CASSQDFTEDNYGYTF. The CDR3 bases are TGCGCCAGCAGCCAAGATTTTACAGAAGATAACTATGGCTACACCTTC.

The chain joins TRBV14 to TRBJ1-6; D is undetermined. V was trimmed by 1 base and J by 13 bases, leaving 14 bases between them. Germline values: CDR1 SGHDN, CDR2 FVKESK. This CDR3 is 14 amino acids long. In DNA, the CDR3 is TGTGCCAGCAGCCAAGTTTTGGGCAACCCCCCCCTCCACTTT. It yields the protein CASSQVLGNPPLHF.

The chain uses TRBV12-3 or TRBV12-4 and TRBJ2-7; 12 positions agree with TRBD2. The junction had 6 bases not matched to a gene; V was cut back by 5 bases and J by 4 bases. The length of the CDR3 is 15 residues. The CDR3 here is CASSLSGTSGYEQYF. In DNA, the CDR3 is TGTGCCAGCAGTCTTTCCGGGACTAGCGGGTACGAGCAGTACTTC.

The V and J genes are TRBV6-6 and TRBJ2-3; the D gene is possibly TRBD2 (5 bases). Trimming shortened V by 6 bases and J by 2 bases, and 15 bases separated the two germline ends. The V gene's germline CDR1 is MNHNY and CDR2 SVGAGI (reference sequence). CDR3 length: 15 residues. CDR3 region: CASSPGGSNTDTQYF. The DNA of the CDR3 is TGTGCCAGCAGCCCCGGCGGGTCCAACACAGATACGCAGTATTTT.

This clonotype was recorded once. The chain couples TRBV7-2 to TRBJ2-7, with TRBD2 as a possible D gene (7 bases). This CDR3 contains 16 residues. V was shortened by 0 bases and J by 0 bases, with 12 bases between the two germline ends. Per germline, CDR1 SGHTA and CDR2 FQGNSA. The CDR3 loop reads CASSLAGGVSSYEQYF. The DNA for the CDR3 is TGTGCCAGCAGCTTAGCAGGGGGGGTTAGCTCCTACGAGCAGTACTTC.

The V call is TRBV5-1, the J call TRBJ1-2; possibly TRBD1 for D (5 bases). Trimming shortened V by 6 bases and J by 6 bases, and 15 bases separated the two germline ends. The CDR3 consists of 13 residues. CDR1 is SGHRS and CDR2 is YFSETQ in the germline V gene. The CDR3 sequence: CASTAGGPNGYTF. The CDR3 DNA reads TGCGCCAGCACCGCGGGGGGTCCGAATGGCTACACCTTC.